The clone carrying this T cell receptor beta chain was observed at least ten times. Its antigen remains unidentified. The V segment lost 4 bases and the J segment 10 bases; nucleotides outside the gene matches: 7. The germline CDR1 and CDR2 sequences are SGHRS and YFSETQ. The CDR3 totals 14 residues. The sample originates from a study of spatial heterogeneity in lung cancer. Each CDR3 protein is one row after TCRdb ran MiXCR on the 5' RACE reads. The sample holds under 8,000 distinct CDR3 sequences; 1.3% are singletons and the top ten take approximately 9.4%. Broader study findings: Mutation counts in tumors were tracked by counts of expanded intratumoral alpha and beta TCRs.

The time point: sample taken at primary tumor resection. The V call is TRBV5-1, the J call TRBJ2-5; 13 bases line up with TRBD2. This TCR derives from a male donor with early-stage non-small cell lung cancer. Sequenced here: lung tumor tissue, sampled at surgery. CDR3 nucleotide sequence: TGCGCCAGCAGCGAAACTAGCGGGGGGGCCCTCCAGTACTTC. This codes for CASSETSGGALQYF.